This T cell receptor beta chain came from a study of CD8+CD57+ T cells in acquired aplastic anemia. Germline-derived CDR1 and CDR2 are MNHNS and SASEGT. The CDR3 is made up of 13 amino acids. V lost 5 bases and J 2 bases, leaving 9 bases between the germline ends. For CDR3 and TCR beta VDJ profiling, genomic DNA was the template used. TCRdb processed the reads anew with MiXCR; each CDR3 protein has one entry. This table has 150,000 to 200,000 distinct CDR3 sequences, under 70% appearing once. Sequencing was performed on sorted CD4+, CD8+, or CD8+CD57+ T cells (not recorded which) from PBMCs. The source is a human donor with severe aplastic anemia or a healthy control (not recorded which). This sequence joins TRBV6-1 and TRBJ1-2, with D perhaps matching TRBD1 (5 bases). The CDR3 here is CASSSGGNYGYTF. CDR3 coding DNA: TGTGCCAGCAGTTCGGGGGGGAACTATGGCTACACCTTC.